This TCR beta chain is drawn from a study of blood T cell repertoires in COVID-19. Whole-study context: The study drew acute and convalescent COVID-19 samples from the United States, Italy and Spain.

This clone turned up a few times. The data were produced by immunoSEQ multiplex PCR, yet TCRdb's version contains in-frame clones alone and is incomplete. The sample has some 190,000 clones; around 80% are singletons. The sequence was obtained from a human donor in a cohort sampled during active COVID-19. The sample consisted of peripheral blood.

In DNA form, the CDR3 reads TGTGCCAGCAGCCCTCGACTAGCGGGGACAGATACGCAGTATTTT. Its protein product is CASSPRLAGTDTQYF. The chain is built from TRBV9 and TRBJ2-3, with 11 bases aligning to TRBD2. This CDR3 spans 15 amino acids. Germline V lookup: CDR1 SGDLS, CDR2 YYNGEE. The V segment lost 4 bases and the J segment 3 bases; nucleotides outside the gene matches: 4.